These 10 T cell receptor beta chains came from one sample sequenced in a study of blood T cells in healthy people across ages (dated by TCRdb to 2013 to 2016). Libraries were built with 5' RACE. TCRdb records Illumina HiSeq 2500 as the sequencer. A second PCR of about 6 to 12 cycles was run with a J-beta primer mix and a sample-barcoded 5' primer. TCRdb cleaned the public reads at Q25 with fastp, built clones with MiXCR and kept in-frame beta chains. All rows with the same CDR3 protein become a single entry with the most common DNA and genes. The table for this sample lists about 1.1 million distinct CDR3 sequences; about two fifths of them were counted only once. Around 14% of the sample is held by the ten biggest clonotypes. Sequencing was performed on blood. These receptors all stem from a young man in good health.

In this sample, this clonotype turned up a few times. This rearrangement joins TRBV20-1 to TRBJ1-6; D might be TRBD1 (5 bases). Germline lookup yields CDR1 DFQATT and CDR2 SNEGSKA (reference sequence). Trimming removed 5 bases at V and 8 bases at J, with 16 bases between. The CDR3 consists of 14 residues. The CDR3 loop reads CSAFDAGPDSPLHF. In DNA form, the CDR3 reads TGCAGTGCTTTCGATGCGGGGCCTGATTCACCCCTCCACTTT.

The chain has TRBV4-3 and TRBJ1-2, with a possible D match to TRBD1 (6 bases). Germline-derived CDR1 and CDR2 are LGHNA and YSLEER. The CDR3 totals 18 residues. Trimming shortened V by 0 bases and J by 0 bases, and 17 bases separated the two germline ends. The DNA of the CDR3 is TGCGCCAGCAGCCAAGATCCCGTGGGGGGCCTGGCTAACTATGGCTACACCTTC. Encoded protein: CASSQDPVGGLANYGYTF.

This clonotype has a handful of counts. The J gene is TRBJ1-2, the V gene TRBV4-3; D unclear. Germline V gene data show CDR1 as LGHNA and CDR2 as YSLEER. The CDR3 has 15 residues. The V end was cut by 0 bases, the J end by 8 bases, with 16 bases between. The CDR3, as DNA: TGCGCCAGCAGCCAAGAACAGCCGACGCATGGGGGCTACACCTTC. Translation: CASSQEQPTHGGYTF.

The chain links TRBV11-2 to TRBJ2-3; D remains ambiguous. Germline V gene lookup returns CDR1 SGHAT and CDR2 FQNNGV. This CDR3 contains 16 residues. Trimming took 4 bases from V and 0 from J, leaving 14 bases between them. In nucleotides, the CDR3 is TGTGCCAGCAGCTGGGCTGCCGACCCTAGCACAGATACGCAGTATTTT. Encoded protein: CASSWAADPSTDTQYF. The full variable domain, completed using reference TRBV11-2 and TRBJ2-3, is EAGVAQSPRYKIIEKRQSVAFWCNPISGHATLYWYQQILGQGPKLLIQFQNNGVVDDSQLPKDRFSAERLKGVDSTLKIQPAKLEDSAVYLCASSWAADPSTDTQYFGPGTRLTVL.

This clonotype was counted a few times. The V and J genes are TRBV9 and TRBJ2-1; D might be TRBD1 (5 bases). Germline CDR1 is SGDLS and CDR2 is YYNGEE. CDR3 size: 13 residues. V was cut by 0 bases and J by 8 bases, with 9 bases left in between. CDR3 bases: TGTGCCAGCAGCGTAGAGGGGCCGGATGAGCAGTTCTTC. Residues: CASSVEGPDEQFF. Combining the CDR3 with reference TRBV9 and TRBJ2-1 gives the whole variable domain DSGVTQTPKHLITATGQRVTLRCSPRSGDLSVYWYQQSLDQGLQFLIQYYNGEERAKGNILERFSAQQFPDLHSELNLSSLELGDSALYFCASSVEGPDEQFFGPGTRLTVL.

As regards this clonotype: One end of the junction fails to match germline, which may point to a read error. V gene TRBV10-3 combines with J gene TRBJ2-1; 7 nucleotides align to TRBD2. The germline CDR1 and CDR2 sequences are ENHRY and SYGVKD. This CDR3 has 17 residues. This CDR3 reads CAISESEERGGQNEQFF. The CDR3 bases are TGCGCCATCAGTGAGTCCGAGGAGCGGGGCGGTCAAAATGAGCAGTTCTTC.

The V and J genes are TRBV12-3 or TRBV12-4 and TRBJ2-1; D call uncertain. CDR3 length: 12 amino acids. V was shortened by 7 bases and J by 3 bases, with 7 bases between the two germline ends. CDR3 bases: TGTGCCAGCAACCTATACTACAATGAGCAGTTCTTC. Translation: CASNLYYNEQFF.

This clonotype was counted a few times. The chain links TRBV20-1 to TRBJ2-1, with 8 positions matching TRBD2. Germline V gene lookup returns CDR1 DFQATT and CDR2 SNEGSKA (reference sequence). The CDR3 is 13 amino acids. V was pared by 3 bases and J by 7 bases, with 5 bases of the junction left unmatched. The CDR3 DNA is TGCAGTGCTAGGAACAGCGGGGGAAATGAGCAGTTCTTC. It encodes CSARNSGGNEQFF.

This clonotype turned up a few times. The genes are TRBV27 and TRBJ1-1, with TRBD1 matching over 9 bases. CDR1 and CDR2 (germline): MNHEY, SMNVEV (reference sequence). J was trimmed by 3 bases and V by 5 bases; bases with no gene match: 13. The CDR3 contains 17 residues. CDR3: CASSRFPGQGKDTEAFF. As DNA, the CDR3 is TGTGCCAGCAGTCGGTTCCCGGGACAGGGTAAGGACACTGAAGCTTTCTTT.

V gene TRBV4-3 combines with J gene TRBJ1-6; D call uncertain. The CDR3 length is 17 residues. Per the germline V gene, CDR1 is LGHNA and CDR2 is YSLEER. V was clipped by 4 bases and J by 2 bases, with 15 bases between them. The CDR3 DNA follows: TGCGCCAGCAGCCTAGGAGTTCCACCAACCTATAATTCACCCCTCCACTTT. Protein sequence: CASSLGVPPTYNSPLHF.